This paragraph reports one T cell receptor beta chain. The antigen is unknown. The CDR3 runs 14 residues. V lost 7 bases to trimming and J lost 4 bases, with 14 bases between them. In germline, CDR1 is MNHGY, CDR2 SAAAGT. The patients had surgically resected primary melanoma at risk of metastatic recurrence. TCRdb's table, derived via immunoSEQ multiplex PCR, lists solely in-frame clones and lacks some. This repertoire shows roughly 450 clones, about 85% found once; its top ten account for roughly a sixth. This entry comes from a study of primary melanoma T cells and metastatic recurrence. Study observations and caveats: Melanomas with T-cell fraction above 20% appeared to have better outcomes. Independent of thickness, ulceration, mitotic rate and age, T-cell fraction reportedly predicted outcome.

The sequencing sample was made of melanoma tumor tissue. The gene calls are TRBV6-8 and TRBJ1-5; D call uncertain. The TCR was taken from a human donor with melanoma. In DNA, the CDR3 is TGTGCCAGCACCGGCGGCGGAGATAATCAGCCCCAGCATTTT. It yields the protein CASTGGGDNQPQHF.